This entry lists 10 T cell receptor beta chains sequenced from one sample in a study of neurological immune-mediated disorders. TCRdb used MiXCR to reprocess the 5' RACE reads, holding one entry per CDR3 protein. The sample has about 62,000 distinct CDR3 sequences, around 5% seen once. The sample was PBMCs. The receptors were sampled from a woman aged 50 to 65 with multiple sclerosis.

A note on this clonotype: This may come from a read error, since a much larger clone is one base off. V gene TRBV4-3 combines with J gene TRBJ1-2, with D tentatively TRBD1 (5 bases). The CDR3 is 13 residues long. The germline V and J ends were trimmed by 4 bases and 8 bases, with 14 bases remaining between them. Germline V lookup: CDR1 LGHNA, CDR2 YSLEER. Here the CDR3 DNA reads TGCGCCAGCAGCCCCAAAAAGGGGCTCGGCTACACCTTC. Translation gives CASSPKKGLGYTF.

This clonotype was observed many times. V gene TRBV5-1 combines with J gene TRBJ2-1; 12 bases map to TRBD2. This CDR3 contains 16 residues. Per germline, CDR1 SGHRS and CDR2 YFSETQ. V was clipped by 0 bases and J by 6 bases; unmatched bases: 4. The CDR3 here is CASSLGQLAGGNEQFF. In DNA form, the CDR3 reads TGCGCCAGCAGCTTGGGGCAACTAGCGGGAGGCAATGAGCAGTTCTTC.

Many counts were recorded for this clonotype. This chain uses TRBV20-1 with TRBJ2-5, with D perhaps TRBD1 (6 bases). The V end lost 3 bases, the J end lost 4 bases, and 21 bases lay between the germline ends. CDR1 is DFQATT, CDR2 SNEGSKA, per germline (reference sequence). The CDR3 consists of 16 residues. The chain's CDR3 is CSASSPTGMDGETQYF. CDR3 DNA sequence: TGCAGTGCTAGTTCGCCAACAGGGATGGATGGAGAGACCCAGTACTTC.

This clonotype was recorded at least ten times. The chain recombines TRBV21-1 with TRBJ1-1. TRBV21-1 is described as a pseudogene. The CDR3 is made up of 15 amino acids. Here the CDR3 DNA reads TGTGCCAGCAGCCCCGGAGGGGAGAGCCTACCTGAAGCTTTCTTT. Its protein is CASSPGGESLPEAFF.

This clonotype was counted ten times or more. An end of the junction differs from the germline gene, which may be a read error. This chain links TRBV20-1 with TRBJ2-3, with D possibly matching TRBD2 (6 bases). The CDR3 length is 13 residues. In germline, CDR1 is DFQATT, CDR2 SNEGSKA (reference sequence). As DNA, the CDR3 is TGCAGTACTAGGGACTCCCGCCTAGATACGCAGTATTTT. Its translation: CSTRDSRLDTQYF.

This clonotype was detected many times. J is TRBJ1-3 and V is TRBV5-1; D gene ambiguous. The CDR3 is 16 residues long. Germline V gene data show CDR1 as SGHRS and CDR2 as YFSETQ. V dropped 0 bases and J dropped 0 bases, with 10 bases sitting between them. The chain's CDR3 is CASSLDPVTSGNTIYF. CDR3 coding DNA: TGCGCCAGCAGCTTGGACCCCGTGACCTCTGGAAACACCATATATTTT.

This clonotype showed up many times. The gene calls are TRBV9 and TRBJ1-3; 10 nucleotides line up with TRBD1. Trimming took 3 bases from V and 6 from J; bases not matched to a gene: 6. The CDR3 extends over 15 amino acids. Looked up from germline, CDR1 is SGDLS and CDR2 is YYNGEE. DNA of the CDR3: TGTGCCAGCAGCGGGGAAGGGACAGGGGCAAACACCATATATTTT. Translated, it gives CASSGEGTGANTIYF.

CDR3 protein: CASSLGTGVYEQYV. DNA for the CDR3: TGTGCCAGCAGCTTAGGGACAGGGGTTTACGAGCAGTACGTC. The V gene is TRBV7-9, the J gene TRBJ2-7, with 9 positions matching TRBD1. The CDR3 length is 14 residues. Looked up from germline, CDR1 is SEHNR and CDR2 is FQNEAQ (reference sequence). Losses at the gene ends were 1 base for V and 4 bases for J; bases not matched to a gene: 2.

This clonotype was counted ten times or more. V gene TRBV29-1 combines with J gene TRBJ1-5; the D gene is possibly TRBD1 (5 bases). Trimming shortened V by 7 bases and J by 3 bases, and 10 bases separated the two germline ends. The CDR3 covers 12 residues. The germline V gene has CDR1 SQVTM and CDR2 ANQGSEA. CDR3 nucleotide sequence: TGCAGCGCTACAGGCGCCAATCAGCCCCAGCATTTT. Translated, it gives CSATGANQPQHF.

The chain combines TRBV7-3 with TRBJ2-2; TRBD2 matches 8 bases. The CDR3 is made up of 14 amino acids. With V trimmed by 5 bases and J by 6 bases, 5 bases remained unmatched. Per the germline V gene, CDR1 is SGHTA and CDR2 is FQGTGA. The CDR3 DNA reads TGTGCCAGCAGCCCACCGGGACTAGCCGGGGAGCTGTTTTTT. Protein: CASSPPGLAGELFF.